This record looks at one T cell receptor beta chain sequence and its context. The antigen is unknown. This record comes from a study of T cells in Graves' hyperthyroidism and ophthalmopathy. Across the study: It was at initial diagnosis, before any treatment, that peripheral blood was collected.

The V end lost 2 bases, the J end lost 4 bases, and 12 bases lay between the germline ends. The CDR3 sequence is 14 residues long. CDR1 is LNHNV and CDR2 is YYDKDF in the germline V gene (reference sequence). There were TCR beta CDR3 regions amplified from RNA transcripts. Primed by the HTBI set, a first-round RT-PCR was run on the TCR CDR3. Each CDR3 protein is one row after TCRdb ran MiXCR on the multiplex PCR reads. The sample yields over 350,000 distinct CDR3 sequences, about 15% seen once. Findings and limits, study-wide: Clonotypes that were expanded in thyroid above 0.001 mostly appeared in blood too. From stable hyperthyroidism, ophthalmopathy was set apart by a 13 V-J model.

The chain employs TRBV15 and TRBJ2-7; weak D call: TRBD1 (6 bases). This TCR came from a man aged 18 to 35 with Graves' ophthalmopathy. Material: blood. The chain's CDR3 is CATSRQARGYEQYF. Written as DNA, the CDR3 is TGTGCCACCAGCAGACAGGCCAGGGGATACGAGCAGTACTTC.